This T cell receptor beta chain is drawn from a study of T cell clonality in common variable immunodeficiency. Profiling relied on immunoSEQ multiplex PCR, and the TCRdb table lists in-frame clones only, not all of them. The sample presents tens of thousands of clones, none singletons. General study findings and limits: Authors noted CVID clonality's cause needs subpopulation repertoire sequencing.

This clone was seen at least ten times. The antigen is not known. The observed sequence ends 3 residues before the CDR3 terminus, with the missing tail filled in from the germline J gene. Germline assignment: CDR1 LNHDA and CDR2 SQIVND (reference sequence). The CDR3 totals 12 residues. V lost 6 bases, J lost 9 bases, and 5 bases stayed unmatched. The rearrangement links TRBV19 to TRBJ2-1; 7 nucleotides match TRBD2. Material for sequencing was peripheral blood mononuclear cells. This receptor was taken from a person aged 18 to 69 in good health. CDR3 bases read: TGTGCCAGTAGGCTCTGGGGGGGTGAG. Translating it yields CASRLWGGE. The full CDR3 reads CASRLWGGEQFF.